The 4 T cell receptor beta chains listed next were all sequenced from one sample in a study of vaccination and CD4 T cells after COVID-19. Documented treatment: approximately nine-day PBMC culture with coronavirus spike peptide pools or control peptides (ViraFEST assay). Before the COVID-19 pandemic (2011-2018), CD4+ T cells were obtained from the unexposed donor. Cultured CD4+ T-cell DNA underwent Oncomine TCR Beta short-read sequencing. Someone extracted genomic DNA from cultured CD4+ T cells. TCRdb passed the PCR reads through MiXCR, listing each CDR3 protein once. Here the sample spans around 10,000 distinct CDR3 sequences, 28% being singletons. Their cognate antigens are unknown. The sample taken for sequencing was CD4+ T cells from blood, cultured in vitro. Every receptor here comes from a human donor in good health.

By share of the sample, this clonotype is medium-sized. This sequence joins TRBV20-1 and TRBJ1-2; D remains ambiguous. The CDR3 has 15 amino acids. Germline loops: CDR1 DFQATT, CDR2 SNEGSKA (reference sequence). The V end was cut by 2 bases, the J end by 4 bases, with 17 bases between. CDR3 DNA sequence: TGCAGTGCTAGACGGACGGGCCGGGGAGCCTATGGCTACACCTTC. This translates into CSARRTGRGAYGYTF.

The CDR3 DNA is TGCGCCAGCAGCGCCCGCGGGACACTAAAAGGTCAGACCCAGTACTTC. Amino acid sequence: CASSARGTLKGQTQYF. The V gene is TRBV5-1, the J gene TRBJ2-5; D possibly uses TRBD1 or TRBD2 (6 bases each). The CDR3 is made up of 16 amino acids. CDR1 SGHRS and CDR2 YFSETQ come from the germline V gene. V was clipped by 4 bases and J by 6 bases, with 22 bases between them.

This clonotype was seen only a few times. The V call is TRBV6-5, the J call TRBJ2-5, with TRBD2 matching over 7 bases. The CDR3 has 15 residues. After removal of 2 bases from V and 5 bases from J, the junction contained 8 bases not matched to a gene. CDR1 and CDR2 from the germline V gene are MNHEY and SVGAGI. Written as DNA, the CDR3 is TGTGCCAGCAGTTACGGCTCTTGGGGAGGGGAGACCCAGTACTTC. Translation: CASSYGSWGGETQYF.

This clonotype was detected only a few times. This rearrangement joins TRBV27 to TRBJ2-7; D gene ambiguous. V was shortened by 2 bases and J by 3 bases, with 8 bases between the two germline ends. The CDR3 spans 13 residues. CDR1 MNHEY and CDR2 SMNVEV come from the germline V gene (reference sequence). CDR3 region: CASSLDHRYEQYF. CDR3 in DNA: TGTGCCAGCAGTTTAGACCACCGCTACGAGCAGTACTTC.